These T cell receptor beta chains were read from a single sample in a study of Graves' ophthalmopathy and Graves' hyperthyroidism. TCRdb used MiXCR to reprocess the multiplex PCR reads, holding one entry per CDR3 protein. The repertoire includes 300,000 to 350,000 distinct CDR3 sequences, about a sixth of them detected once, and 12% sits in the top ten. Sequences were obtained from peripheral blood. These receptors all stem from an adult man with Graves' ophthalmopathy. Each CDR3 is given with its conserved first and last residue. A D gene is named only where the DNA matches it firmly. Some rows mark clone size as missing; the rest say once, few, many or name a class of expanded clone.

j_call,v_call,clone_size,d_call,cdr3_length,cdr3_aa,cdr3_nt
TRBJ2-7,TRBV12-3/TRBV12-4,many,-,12,CASSPGQIEQYF,TGTGCCAGCAGTCCTGGACAGATCGAGCAGTACTTC
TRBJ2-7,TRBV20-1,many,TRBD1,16,CSASGPGTGAPWEQYF,TGCAGTGCTAGTGGTCCTGGGACAGGGGCTCCCTGGGAGCAGTACTTC
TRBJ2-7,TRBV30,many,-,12,CAGTGQHYEQYF,TGTGCTGGAACGGGACAACATTACGAGCAGTACTTC
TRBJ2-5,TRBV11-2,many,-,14,CASTQGYFQETQYF,TGTGCCAGCACCCAAGGATATTTCCAAGAGACCCAGTACTTC
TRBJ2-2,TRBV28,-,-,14,CASSFVAATGELFF,TGTGCCAGCAGTTTTGTAGCGGCCACCGGGGAGCTGTTTTTT
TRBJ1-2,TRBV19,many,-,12,CASSIRQDGYTF,TGTGCCAGTAGTATTCGGCAGGATGGCTACACCTTC
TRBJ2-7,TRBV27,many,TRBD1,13,CASGQGASYEQYF,TGTGCCAGCGGACAGGGGGCATCCTACGAGCAGTACTTC
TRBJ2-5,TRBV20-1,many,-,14,CSASSGVVRETQYF,TGCAGTGCCTCCAGCGGAGTAGTAAGAGAGACCCAGTACTTC
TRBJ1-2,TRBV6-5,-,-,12,CASSYSIGGYTF,TGTGCCAGCAGTTACTCGATCGGTGGCTACACCTTC
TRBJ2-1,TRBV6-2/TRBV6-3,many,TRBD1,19,CASSTRTGRVGWAYNEQFF,TGTGCCAGCAGTACTCGGACAGGTCGGGTGGGGTGGGCCTACAATGAGCAGTTCTTC
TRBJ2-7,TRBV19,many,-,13,CASSIGSSYEQYF,TGTGCCAGTAGTATCGGAAGCTCCTACGAGCAGTACTTC
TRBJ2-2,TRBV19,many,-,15,CASSIVAGNTGELFF,TGTGCCAGTAGTATAGTGGCCGGGAACACCGGGGAGCTGTTTTTT
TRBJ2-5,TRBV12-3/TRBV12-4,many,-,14,CVSSFLGGTETQYF,TGTGTCAGCAGTTTCCTTGGGGGTACAGAGACCCAGTACTTC
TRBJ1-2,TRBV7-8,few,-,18,CASSLGHLTAGPFYGYTF,TGTGCCAGCAGCTTAGGACACTTGACGGCAGGGCCCTTTTATGGCTACACCTTC
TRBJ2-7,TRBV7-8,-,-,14,CASSKRTESYEQYF,TGTGCCAGCAGCAAGAGGACGGAATCCTACGAGCAGTACTTC
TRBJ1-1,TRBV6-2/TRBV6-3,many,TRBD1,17,CASSYSIGQGAATEAFF,TGTGCCAGCAGTTACTCGATTGGGCAGGGGGCTGCAACTGAAGCTTTCTTT
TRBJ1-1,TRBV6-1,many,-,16,CASSELSWYMNTEAFF,TGTGCCAGCAGTGAGTTGTCCTGGTACATGAACACTGAAGCTTTCTTT
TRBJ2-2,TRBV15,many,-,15,CATSRDNRRAGELFF,TGTGCCACCAGCAGAGATAACCGAAGGGCCGGGGAGCTGTTTTTT
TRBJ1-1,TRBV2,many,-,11,CATRENTEAFF,TGTGCCACCCGAGAGAACACTGAAGCTTTCTTT
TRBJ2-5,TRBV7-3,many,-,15,CASSLTGVGFETQYF,TGTGCCAGCAGCTTAACCGGGGTAGGGTTTGAGACCCAGTACTTC
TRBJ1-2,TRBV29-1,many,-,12,CSVEAGSGGYTF,TGCAGCGTTGAGGCAGGGAGTGGTGGCTACACCTTC
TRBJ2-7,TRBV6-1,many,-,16,CASSEVRWGGHYEQYF,TGTGCCAGCAGTGAAGTGAGGTGGGGGGGACACTACGAGCAGTACTTC
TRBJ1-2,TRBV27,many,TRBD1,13,CASSQPTGVGYTF,TGTGCCAGCAGTCAACCGACAGGGGTCGGCTACACCTTC
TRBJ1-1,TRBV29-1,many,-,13,CSVEAGRRTEAFF,TGCAGCGTGGAAGCAGGGAGACGGACTGAAGCTTTCTTT
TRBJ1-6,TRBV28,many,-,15,CASKDIEGYNSPLHF,TGTGCCAGCAAAGATATTGAAGGATATAATTCACCCCTCCACTTT
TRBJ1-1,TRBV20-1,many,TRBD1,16,CSARGWTGDADTEAFF,TGCAGTGCTAGAGGTTGGACAGGGGACGCGGACACTGAAGCTTTCTTT
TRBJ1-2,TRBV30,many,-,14,CAWSSWFTNYGYTF,TGTGCCTGGAGTTCCTGGTTTACTAACTATGGCTACACCTTC
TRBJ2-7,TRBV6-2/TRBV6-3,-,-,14,CASSRRGEAGEQYF,TGTGCCAGCAGTCGACGGGGAGAGGCGGGAGAGCAGTACTTC
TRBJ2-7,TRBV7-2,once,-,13,CASSQDWEYEQYF,TGTGCCAGCAGCCAAGATTGGGAATACGAGCAGTACTTC
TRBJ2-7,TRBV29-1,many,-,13,CSVEDHRNYEQYF,TGCAGCGTTGAAGACCACAGGAACTACGAGCAGTACTTC
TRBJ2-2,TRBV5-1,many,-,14,CASSLVGRGGELFF,TGCGCCAGCAGCTTGGTTGGCCGGGGCGGGGAGCTGTTTTTT
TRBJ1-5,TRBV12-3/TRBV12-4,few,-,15,CASSSGLGSNQPQRF,TGTGCCAGCAGTTCCGGACTGGGAAGCAATCAGCCCCAGCGTTTT
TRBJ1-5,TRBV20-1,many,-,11,CSAGVNQPQHF,TGCAGTGCTGGGGTTAATCAGCCCCAGCATTTT
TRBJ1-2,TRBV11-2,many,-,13,CASSTYGGSGYTF,TGTGCCAGCAGCACATATGGGGGATCTGGCTACACCTTC
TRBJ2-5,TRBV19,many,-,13,CASSMGREETQYF,TGTGCCAGTAGTATGGGACGTGAAGAGACCCAGTACTTC
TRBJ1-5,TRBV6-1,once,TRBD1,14,CASGATGSGQPQHF,TGTGCCAGCGGGGCGACAGGGTCTGGGCAGCCCCAGCATTTT
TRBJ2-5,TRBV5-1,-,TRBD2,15,CASSLLAVEGETQYF,TGCGCCAGCAGCTTACTAGCGGTGGAAGGGGAGACCCAGTACTTC
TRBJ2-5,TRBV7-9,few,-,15,CASSLVENGQETQYF,TGTGCCAGCAGCTTGGTCGAGAACGGCCAAGAGACCCAGTACTTC
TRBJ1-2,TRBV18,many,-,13,CASSPKTGYGYTF,TGTGCCAGCTCACCTAAGACAGGCTATGGCTACACCTTC
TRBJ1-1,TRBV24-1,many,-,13,CATSDSGNTEAFF,TGTGCCACCAGTGACTCAGGGAATACTGAAGCTTTCTTT
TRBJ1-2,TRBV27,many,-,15,CASSLGALEGYGYTF,TGTGCCAGCAGTTTGGGGGCCCTCGAGGGCTATGGCTACACCTTC
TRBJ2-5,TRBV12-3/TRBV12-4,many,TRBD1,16,CASTPLRDSYQETQYF,TGTGCCAGCACCCCTCTTCGGGACAGCTACCAAGAGACCCAGTACTTC
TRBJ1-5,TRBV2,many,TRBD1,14,CASTYGQAGQPQHF,TGTGCCAGCACCTACGGACAGGCCGGACAGCCCCAGCATTTT
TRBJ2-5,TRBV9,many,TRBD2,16,CASSVGEGLALETQYF,TGTGCCAGCAGCGTGGGGGAGGGACTAGCGTTGGAGACCCAGTACTTC
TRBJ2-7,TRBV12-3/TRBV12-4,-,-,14,CASSLQGMTYEQYF,TGTGCCAGCAGTTTGCAGGGAATGACCTACGAGCAGTACTTC
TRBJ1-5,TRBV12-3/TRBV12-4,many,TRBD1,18,CASSNATGGMESNQPQHF,TGTGCCAGCAGCAACGCAACAGGGGGGATGGAAAGCAATCAGCCCCAGCATTTT
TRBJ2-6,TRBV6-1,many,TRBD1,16,CASSPDRGSGANVLTF,TGTGCCAGCAGTCCCGACAGGGGCTCAGGGGCCAACGTCCTGACTTTC
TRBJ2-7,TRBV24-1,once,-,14,CATSETDRTYEQYF,TGTGCCACCAGTGAGACGGACAGAACCTACGAGCAGTACTTC
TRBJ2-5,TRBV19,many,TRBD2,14,CASSWTSGKETQYF,TGTGCCAGTAGTTGGACTAGCGGAAAAGAGACCCAGTACTTC
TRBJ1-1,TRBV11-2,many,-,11,CASSWNSEAFF,TGTGCCAGCAGCTGGAACAGTGAAGCTTTCTTT
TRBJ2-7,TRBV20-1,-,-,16,CSAKGGGEAPVGAQYF,TGCAGTGCGAAGGGGGGTGGCGAGGCGCCAGTTGGTGCGCAGTACTTC
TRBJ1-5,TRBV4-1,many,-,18,CASSPIKGTSHSNQPQHF,TGCGCCAGCAGCCCGATCAAAGGGACAAGCCATAGCAATCAGCCCCAGCATTTT
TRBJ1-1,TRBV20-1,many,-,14,CSGEARGSNTEAFF,TGCAGTGGCGAGGCCCGGGGTAGTAACACTGAAGCTTTCTTT